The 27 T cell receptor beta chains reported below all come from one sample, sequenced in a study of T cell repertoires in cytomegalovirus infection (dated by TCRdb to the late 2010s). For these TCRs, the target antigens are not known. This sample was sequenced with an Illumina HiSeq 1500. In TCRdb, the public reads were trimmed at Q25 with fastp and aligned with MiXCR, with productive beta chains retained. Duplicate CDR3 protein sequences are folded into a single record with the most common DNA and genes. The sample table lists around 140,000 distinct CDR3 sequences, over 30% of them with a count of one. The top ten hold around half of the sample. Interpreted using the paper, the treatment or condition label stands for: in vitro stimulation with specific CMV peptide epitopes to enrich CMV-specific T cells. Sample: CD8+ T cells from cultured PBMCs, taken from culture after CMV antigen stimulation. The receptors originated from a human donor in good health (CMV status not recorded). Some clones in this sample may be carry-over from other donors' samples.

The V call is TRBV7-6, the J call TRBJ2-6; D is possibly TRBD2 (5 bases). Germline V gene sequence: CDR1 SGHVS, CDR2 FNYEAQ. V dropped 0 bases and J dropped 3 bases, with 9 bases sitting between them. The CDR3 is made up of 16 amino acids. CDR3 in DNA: TGTGCCAGCAGCTTAGCTTCGGGGTTTGGGGCCAACGTCCTGACTTTC. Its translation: CASSLASGFGANVLTF. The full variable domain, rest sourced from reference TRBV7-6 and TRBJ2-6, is GAGVSQSPRYKVTKRGQDVALRCDPISGHVSLYWYRQALGQGPEFLTYFNYEAQQDKSGLPNDRFSAERPEGSISTLTIQRTEQRDSAMYRCASSLASGFGANVLTFGAGSRLTVL.

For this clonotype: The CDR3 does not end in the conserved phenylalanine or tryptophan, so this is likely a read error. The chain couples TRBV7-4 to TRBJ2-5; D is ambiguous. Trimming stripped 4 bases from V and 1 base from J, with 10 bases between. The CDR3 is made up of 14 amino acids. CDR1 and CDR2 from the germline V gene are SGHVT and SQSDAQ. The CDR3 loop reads CASSWPLVQETQYY. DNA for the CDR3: TGTGCCAGCAGCTGGCCTCTGGTCCAAGAGACCCAGTACTAC.

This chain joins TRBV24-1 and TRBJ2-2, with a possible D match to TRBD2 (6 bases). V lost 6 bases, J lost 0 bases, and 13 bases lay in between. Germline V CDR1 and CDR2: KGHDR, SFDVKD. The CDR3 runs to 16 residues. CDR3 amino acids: CATSPRGTSNTGELFF. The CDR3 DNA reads TGTGCCACCAGTCCCCGGGGGACGTCGAACACCGGGGAGCTGTTTTTT.

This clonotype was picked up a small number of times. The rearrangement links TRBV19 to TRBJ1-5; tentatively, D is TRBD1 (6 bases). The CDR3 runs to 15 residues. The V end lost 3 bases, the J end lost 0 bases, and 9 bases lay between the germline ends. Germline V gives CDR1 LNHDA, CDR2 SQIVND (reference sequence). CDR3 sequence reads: CASSMDSYSNQPQHF. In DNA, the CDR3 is TGTGCCAGTAGTATGGACAGTTATAGCAATCAGCCCCAGCATTTT.

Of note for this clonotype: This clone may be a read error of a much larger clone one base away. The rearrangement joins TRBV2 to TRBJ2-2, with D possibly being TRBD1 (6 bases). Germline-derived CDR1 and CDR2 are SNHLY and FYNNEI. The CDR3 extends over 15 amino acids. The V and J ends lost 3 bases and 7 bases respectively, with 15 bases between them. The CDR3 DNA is TGTGCCAGCAGTGATTACAGGGAGAGGGTCGGGGAGCTGTTTTTT. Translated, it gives CASSDYRERVGELFF.

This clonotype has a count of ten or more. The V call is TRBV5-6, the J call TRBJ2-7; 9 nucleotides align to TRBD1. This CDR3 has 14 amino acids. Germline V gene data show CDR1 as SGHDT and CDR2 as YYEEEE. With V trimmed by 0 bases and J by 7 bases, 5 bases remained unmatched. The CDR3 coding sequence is TGTGCCAGCAGCTTGGACAGGGGGCATCGGGAGCAGTACTTC. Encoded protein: CASSLDRGHREQYF. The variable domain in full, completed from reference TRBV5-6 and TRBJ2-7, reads DAGVTQSPTHLIKTRGQQVTLRCSPKSGHDTVSWYQQALGQGPQFIFQYYEEEERQRGNFPDRFSGHQFPNYSSELNVNALLLGDSALYLCASSLDRGHREQYFGPGTRLTVT.

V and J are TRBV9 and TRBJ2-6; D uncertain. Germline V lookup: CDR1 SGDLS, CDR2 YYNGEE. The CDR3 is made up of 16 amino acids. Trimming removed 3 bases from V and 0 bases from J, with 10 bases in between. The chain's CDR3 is CASSEGHNSGANVLTF. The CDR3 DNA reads TGTGCCAGCAGCGAGGGCCATAACTCTGGGGCCAACGTCCTGACTTTC.

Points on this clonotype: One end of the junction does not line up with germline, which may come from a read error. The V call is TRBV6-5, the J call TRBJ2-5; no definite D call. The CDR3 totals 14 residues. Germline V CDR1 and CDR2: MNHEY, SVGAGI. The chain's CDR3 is CASSNSYFPETQYF. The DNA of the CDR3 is TGTGCCAGCAGTAACTCTTACTTTCCAGAGACCCAGTACTTC.

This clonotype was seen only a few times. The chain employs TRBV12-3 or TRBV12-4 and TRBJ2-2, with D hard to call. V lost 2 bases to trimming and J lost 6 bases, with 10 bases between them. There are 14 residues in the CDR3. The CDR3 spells CASSLSEGSGELFF. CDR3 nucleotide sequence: TGTGCCAGCAGTTTATCGGAAGGCTCCGGGGAGCTGTTTTTT.

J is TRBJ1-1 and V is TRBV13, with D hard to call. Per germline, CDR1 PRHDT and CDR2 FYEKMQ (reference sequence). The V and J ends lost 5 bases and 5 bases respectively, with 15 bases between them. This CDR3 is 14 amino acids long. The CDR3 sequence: CASSPSTGDTEAFF. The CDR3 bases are TGTGCCAGCAGCCCGTCGACTGGTGATACTGAAGCTTTCTTT.

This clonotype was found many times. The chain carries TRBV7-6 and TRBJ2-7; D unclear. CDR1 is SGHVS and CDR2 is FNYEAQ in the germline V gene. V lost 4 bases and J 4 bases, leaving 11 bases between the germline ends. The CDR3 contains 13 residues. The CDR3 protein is CASSSGPGYEQYF. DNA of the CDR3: TGTGCCAGCAGCTCCGGGCCCGGGTACGAGCAGTACTTC. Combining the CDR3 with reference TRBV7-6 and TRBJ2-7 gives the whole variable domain GAGVSQSPRYKVTKRGQDVALRCDPISGHVSLYWYRQALGQGPEFLTYFNYEAQQDKSGLPNDRFSAERPEGSISTLTIQRTEQRDSAMYRCASSSGPGYEQYFGPGTRLTVT.

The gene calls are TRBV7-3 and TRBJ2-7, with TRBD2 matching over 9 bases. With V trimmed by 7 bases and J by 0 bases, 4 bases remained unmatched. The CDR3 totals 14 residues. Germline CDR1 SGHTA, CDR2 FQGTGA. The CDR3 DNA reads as TGTGCCAGCACCGCGGGGGGGGGCTCCTACGAGCAGTACTTC. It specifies CASTAGGGSYEQYF. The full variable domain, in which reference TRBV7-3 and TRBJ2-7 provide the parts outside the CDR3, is GAGVSQTPSNKVTEKGKYVELRCDPISGHTALYWYRQSLGQGPEFLIYFQGTGAADDSGLPNDRFFAVRPEGSVSTLKIQRTERGDSAVYLCASTAGGGSYEQYFGPGTRLTVT.

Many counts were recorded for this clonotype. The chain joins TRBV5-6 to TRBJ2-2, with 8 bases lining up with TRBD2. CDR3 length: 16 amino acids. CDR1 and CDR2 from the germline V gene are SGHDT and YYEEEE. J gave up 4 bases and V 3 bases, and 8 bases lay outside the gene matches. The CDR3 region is CASSSERGYITGELFF. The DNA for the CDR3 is TGTGCCAGCAGCTCGGAGCGGGGGTATATCACCGGGGAGCTGTTTTTT.

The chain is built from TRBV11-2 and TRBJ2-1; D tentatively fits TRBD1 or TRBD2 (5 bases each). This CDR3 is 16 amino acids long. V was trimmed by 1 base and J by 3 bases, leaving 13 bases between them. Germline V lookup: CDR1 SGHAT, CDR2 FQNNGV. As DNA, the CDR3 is TGTGCCAGCAGCTTAGGACCGGGACCCTACTACAATGAGCAGTTCTTC. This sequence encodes CASSLGPGPYYNEQFF.

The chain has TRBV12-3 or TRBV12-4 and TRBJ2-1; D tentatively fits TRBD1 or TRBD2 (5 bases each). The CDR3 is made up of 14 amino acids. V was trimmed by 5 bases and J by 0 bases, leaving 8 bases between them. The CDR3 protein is CASSEGSSYNEQFF. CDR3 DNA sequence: TGTGCCAGCAGTGAGGGGAGCTCCTACAATGAGCAGTTCTTC.

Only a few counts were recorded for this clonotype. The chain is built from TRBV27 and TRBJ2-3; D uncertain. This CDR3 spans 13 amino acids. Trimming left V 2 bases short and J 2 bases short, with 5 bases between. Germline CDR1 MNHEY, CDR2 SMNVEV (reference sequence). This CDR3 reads CASSLGNTDTQYF. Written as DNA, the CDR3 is TGTGCCAGCAGTTTAGGCAACACAGATACGCAGTATTTT.

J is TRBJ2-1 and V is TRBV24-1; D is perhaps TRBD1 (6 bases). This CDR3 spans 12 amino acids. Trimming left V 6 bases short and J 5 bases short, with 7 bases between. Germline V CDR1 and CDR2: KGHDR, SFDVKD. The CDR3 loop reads CATSSGDNEQFF. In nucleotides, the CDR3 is TGTGCCACCAGTTCAGGGGACAATGAGCAGTTCTTC.

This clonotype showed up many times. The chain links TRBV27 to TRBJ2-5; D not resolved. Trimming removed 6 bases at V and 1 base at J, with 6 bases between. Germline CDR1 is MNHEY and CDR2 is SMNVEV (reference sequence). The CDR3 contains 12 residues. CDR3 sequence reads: CASRGIQETQYF. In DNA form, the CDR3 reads TGTGCCAGCAGAGGGATCCAAGAGACCCAGTACTTC.

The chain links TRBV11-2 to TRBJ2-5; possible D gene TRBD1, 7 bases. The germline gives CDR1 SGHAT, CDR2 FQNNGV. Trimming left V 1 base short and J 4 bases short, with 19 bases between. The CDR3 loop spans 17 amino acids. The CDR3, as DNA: TGTGCCAGCAGCTTAGGACAGGGACTGGTCGTAGGAGAGACCCAGTACTTC. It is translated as CASSLGQGLVVGETQYF. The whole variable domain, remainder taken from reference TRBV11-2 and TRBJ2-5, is EAGVAQSPRYKIIEKRQSVAFWCNPISGHATLYWYQQILGQGPKLLIQFQNNGVVDDSQLPKDRFSAERLKGVDSTLKIQPAKLEDSAVYLCASSLGQGLVVGETQYFGPGTRLLVL.

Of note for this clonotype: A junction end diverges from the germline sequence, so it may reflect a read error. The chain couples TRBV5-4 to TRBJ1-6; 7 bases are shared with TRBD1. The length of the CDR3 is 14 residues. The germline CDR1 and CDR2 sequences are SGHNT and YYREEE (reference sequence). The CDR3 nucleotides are TGTGCCAGCAGCAACAGGGGTTATAATTTACCCCTCCACTTT. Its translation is CASSNRGYNLPLHF.

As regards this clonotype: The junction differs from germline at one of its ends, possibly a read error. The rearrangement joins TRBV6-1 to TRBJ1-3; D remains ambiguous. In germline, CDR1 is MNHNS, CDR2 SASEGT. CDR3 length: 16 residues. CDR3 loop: CANSSGSPISGNTIYF. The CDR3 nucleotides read TGTGCCAACAGTTCGGGCAGCCCAATCTCTGGAAACACCATATATTTT.

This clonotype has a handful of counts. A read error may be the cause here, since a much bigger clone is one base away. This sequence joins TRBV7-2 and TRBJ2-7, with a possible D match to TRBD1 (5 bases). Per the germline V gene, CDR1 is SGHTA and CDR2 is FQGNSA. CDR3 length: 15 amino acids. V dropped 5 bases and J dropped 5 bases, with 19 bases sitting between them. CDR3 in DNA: TGTGCCAGCAGCCCCCACTGGACAATTATGGACGAGCAGTACTTC. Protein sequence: CASSPHWTIMDEQYF.

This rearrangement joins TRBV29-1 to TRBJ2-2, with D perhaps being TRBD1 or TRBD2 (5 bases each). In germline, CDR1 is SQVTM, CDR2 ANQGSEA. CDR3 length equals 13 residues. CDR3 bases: TGCGTTTCCGCCGGGACGGAGACCGGGGAGCTGTTTTTT. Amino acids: CVSAGTETGELFF.

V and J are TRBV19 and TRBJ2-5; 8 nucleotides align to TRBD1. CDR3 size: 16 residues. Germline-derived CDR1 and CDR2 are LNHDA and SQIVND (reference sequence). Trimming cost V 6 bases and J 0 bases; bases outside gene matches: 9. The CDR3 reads CASSKGTGLYQETQYF. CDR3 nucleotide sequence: TGTGCCAGTAGCAAAGGGACAGGCCTGTACCAAGAGACCCAGTACTTC.

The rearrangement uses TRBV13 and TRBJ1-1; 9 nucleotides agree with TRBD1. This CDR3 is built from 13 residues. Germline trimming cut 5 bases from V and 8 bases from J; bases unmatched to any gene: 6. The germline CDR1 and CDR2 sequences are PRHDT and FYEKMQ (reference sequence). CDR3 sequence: CASSAQGANEAFF. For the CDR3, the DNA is TGTGCCAGCAGCGCACAGGGGGCAAACGAAGCTTTCTTT.

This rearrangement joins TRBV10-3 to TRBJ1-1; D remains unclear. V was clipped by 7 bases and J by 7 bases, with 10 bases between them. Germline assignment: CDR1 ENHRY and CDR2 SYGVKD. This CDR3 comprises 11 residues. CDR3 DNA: TGTGCCATCACCGGGAGCGGTGAAGCTTTCTTT. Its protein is CAITGSGEAFF.

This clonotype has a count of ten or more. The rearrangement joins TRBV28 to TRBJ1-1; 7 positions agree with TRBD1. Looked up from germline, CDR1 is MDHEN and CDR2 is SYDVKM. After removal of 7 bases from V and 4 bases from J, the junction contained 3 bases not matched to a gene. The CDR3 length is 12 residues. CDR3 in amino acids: CASNRGGTEAFF. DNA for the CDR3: TGTGCCAGCAACAGGGGTGGCACTGAAGCTTTCTTT.